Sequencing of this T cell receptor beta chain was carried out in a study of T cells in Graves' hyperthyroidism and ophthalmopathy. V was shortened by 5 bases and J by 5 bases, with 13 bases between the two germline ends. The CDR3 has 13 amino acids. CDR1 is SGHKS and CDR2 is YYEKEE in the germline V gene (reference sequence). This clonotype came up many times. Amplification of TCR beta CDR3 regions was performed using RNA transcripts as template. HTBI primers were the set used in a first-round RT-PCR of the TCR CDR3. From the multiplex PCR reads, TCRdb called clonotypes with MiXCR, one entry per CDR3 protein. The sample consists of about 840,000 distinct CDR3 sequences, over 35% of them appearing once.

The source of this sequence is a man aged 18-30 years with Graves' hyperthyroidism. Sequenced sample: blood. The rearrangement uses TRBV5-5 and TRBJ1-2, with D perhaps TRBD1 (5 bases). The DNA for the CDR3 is TGTGCCAGCAGGGCTACAGGATCGTATGGCTACACCTTC. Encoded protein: CASRATGSYGYTF.